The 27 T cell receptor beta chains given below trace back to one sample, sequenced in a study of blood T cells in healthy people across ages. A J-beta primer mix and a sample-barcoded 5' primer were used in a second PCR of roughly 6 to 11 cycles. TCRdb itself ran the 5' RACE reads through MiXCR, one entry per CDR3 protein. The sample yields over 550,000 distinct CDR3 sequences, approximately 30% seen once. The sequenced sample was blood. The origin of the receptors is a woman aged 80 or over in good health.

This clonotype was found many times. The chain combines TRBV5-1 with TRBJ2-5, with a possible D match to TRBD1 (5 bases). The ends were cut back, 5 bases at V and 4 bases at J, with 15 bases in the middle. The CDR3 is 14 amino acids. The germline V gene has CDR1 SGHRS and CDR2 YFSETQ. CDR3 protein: CASRPAGHSETQYF. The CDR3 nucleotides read TGCGCCAGCAGACCAGCAGGACACTCAGAGACCCAGTACTTC.

For the CDR3, the DNA is TGTGCCATCAGTGAGTCGACTAGCGGGGGTAGCACAGATACGCAGTATTTT. It yields the protein CAISESTSGGSTDTQYF. The gene calls are TRBV10-3 and TRBJ2-3; TRBD2 matches 12 bases. V dropped 0 bases and J dropped 0; count of bases not matched to a gene: 1. The CDR3 consists of 17 residues. Germline V gene sequence: CDR1 ENHRY, CDR2 SYGVKD.

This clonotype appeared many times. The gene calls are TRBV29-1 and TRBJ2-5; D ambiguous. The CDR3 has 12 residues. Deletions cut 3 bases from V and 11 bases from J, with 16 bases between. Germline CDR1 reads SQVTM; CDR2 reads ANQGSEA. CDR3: CSVEVLSNEQYF. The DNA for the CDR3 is TGCAGCGTTGAGGTACTGTCCAATGAGCAGTACTTC.

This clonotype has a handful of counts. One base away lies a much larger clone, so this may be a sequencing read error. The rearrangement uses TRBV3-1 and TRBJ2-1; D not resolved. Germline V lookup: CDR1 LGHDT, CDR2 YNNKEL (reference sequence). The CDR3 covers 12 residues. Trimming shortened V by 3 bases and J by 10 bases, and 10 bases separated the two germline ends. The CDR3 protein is CASSQATYEQFF. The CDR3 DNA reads TGTGCCAGCAGCCAGGCCACCTACGAGCAGTTCTTC.

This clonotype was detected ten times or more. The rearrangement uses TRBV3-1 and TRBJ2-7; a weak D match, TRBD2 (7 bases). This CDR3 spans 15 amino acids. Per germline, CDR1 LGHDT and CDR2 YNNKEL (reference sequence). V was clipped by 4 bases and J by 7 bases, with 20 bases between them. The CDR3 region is CASSPLEGGPGEQYF. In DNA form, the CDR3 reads TGTGCCAGCAGCCCATTAGAGGGGGGGCCGGGGGAGCAGTACTTC.

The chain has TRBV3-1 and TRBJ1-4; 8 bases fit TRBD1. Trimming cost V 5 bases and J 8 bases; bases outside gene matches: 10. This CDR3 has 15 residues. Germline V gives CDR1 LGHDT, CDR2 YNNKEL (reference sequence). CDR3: CASSFRGRREEKLFF. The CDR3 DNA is TGTGCCAGCAGCTTCAGGGGGCGGCGAGAGGAAAAACTGTTTTTT.

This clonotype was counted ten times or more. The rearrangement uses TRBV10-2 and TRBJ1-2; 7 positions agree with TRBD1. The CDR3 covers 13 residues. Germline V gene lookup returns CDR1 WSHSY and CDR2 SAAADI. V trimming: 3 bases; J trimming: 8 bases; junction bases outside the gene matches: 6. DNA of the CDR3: TGCGCCAGCAGTGACGGGCAGGGGGGCGGCTACACCTTC. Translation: CASSDGQGGGYTF.

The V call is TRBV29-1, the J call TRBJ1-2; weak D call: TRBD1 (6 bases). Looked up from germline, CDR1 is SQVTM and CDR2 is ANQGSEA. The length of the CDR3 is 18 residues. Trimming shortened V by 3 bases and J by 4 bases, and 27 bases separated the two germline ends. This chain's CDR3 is CSVDWGGRGAEGFYGYTF. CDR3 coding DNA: TGCAGCGTTGATTGGGGCGGCAGGGGCGCCGAGGGATTCTATGGCTACACCTTC.

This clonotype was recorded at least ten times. CDR3: CASSRSGGSSYEQYF. As DNA, the CDR3 is TGTGCCAGCAGTCGGAGCGGGGGGAGCTCCTACGAGCAGTACTTC. The chain combines TRBV6-5 with TRBJ2-7; 9 bases are shared with TRBD2. There are 15 residues in the CDR3. Germline CDR1 reads MNHEY; CDR2 reads SVGAGI. Trimming removed 5 bases from V and 0 bases from J; junction bases left unmatched: 5.

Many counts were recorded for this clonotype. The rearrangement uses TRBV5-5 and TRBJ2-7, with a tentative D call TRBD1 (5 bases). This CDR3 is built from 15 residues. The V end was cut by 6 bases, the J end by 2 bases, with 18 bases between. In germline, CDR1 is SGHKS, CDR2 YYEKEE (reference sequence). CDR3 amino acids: CASIRAAGSTYEQYF. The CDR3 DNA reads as TGTGCCAGCATCCGCGCGGCAGGGTCGACCTACGAGCAGTACTTC.

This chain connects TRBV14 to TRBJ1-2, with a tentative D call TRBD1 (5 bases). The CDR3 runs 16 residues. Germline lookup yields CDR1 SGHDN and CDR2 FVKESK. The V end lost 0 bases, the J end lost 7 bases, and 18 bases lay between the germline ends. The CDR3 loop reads CASSQDRYDRGRGYTF. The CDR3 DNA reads TGTGCCAGCAGCCAAGATCGATATGACCGGGGACGTGGCTACACCTTC. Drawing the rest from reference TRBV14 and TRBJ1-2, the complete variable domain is EAGVTQFPSHSVIEKGQTVTLRCDPISGHDNLYWYRRVMGKEIKFLLHFVKESKQDESGMPNNRFLAERTGGTYSTLKVQPAELEDSGVYFCASSQDRYDRGRGYTFGSGTRLTVV.

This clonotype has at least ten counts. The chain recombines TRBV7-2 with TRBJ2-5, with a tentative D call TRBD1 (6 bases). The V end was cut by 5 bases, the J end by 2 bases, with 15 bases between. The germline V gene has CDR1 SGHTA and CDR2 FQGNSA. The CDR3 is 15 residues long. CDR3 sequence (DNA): TGTGCCAGCAGCGCCGGGACACCGTATCAAGAGACCCAGTACTTC. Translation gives CASSAGTPYQETQYF.

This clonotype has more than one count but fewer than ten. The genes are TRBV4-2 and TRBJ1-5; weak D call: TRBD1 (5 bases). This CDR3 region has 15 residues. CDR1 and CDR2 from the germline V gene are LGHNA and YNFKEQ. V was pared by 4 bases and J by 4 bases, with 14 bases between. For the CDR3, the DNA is TGTGCCAGCAGCCTAAACCAGGGTAGTAATCAGCCCCAGCATTTT. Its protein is CASSLNQGSNQPQHF.

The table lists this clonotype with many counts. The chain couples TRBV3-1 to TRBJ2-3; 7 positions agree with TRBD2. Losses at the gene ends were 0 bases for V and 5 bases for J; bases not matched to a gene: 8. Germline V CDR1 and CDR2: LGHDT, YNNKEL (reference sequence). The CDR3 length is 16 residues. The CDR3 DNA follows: TGTGCCAGCAGCCAAGATCCTCCGGGGGGAGTAGATACGCAGTATTTT. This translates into CASSQDPPGGVDTQYF.

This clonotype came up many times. The CDR3 DNA sequence: TGCGCCAGCAGCCAAGATCTTCCAGATACGCAGTATTTT. Translating it yields CASSQDLPDTQYF. The chain recombines TRBV4-3 with TRBJ2-3; D unresolved. The CDR3 loop spans 13 amino acids. Germline CDR1 is LGHNA and CDR2 is YSLEER. Trimming left V 0 bases short and J 4 bases short, with 5 bases between.

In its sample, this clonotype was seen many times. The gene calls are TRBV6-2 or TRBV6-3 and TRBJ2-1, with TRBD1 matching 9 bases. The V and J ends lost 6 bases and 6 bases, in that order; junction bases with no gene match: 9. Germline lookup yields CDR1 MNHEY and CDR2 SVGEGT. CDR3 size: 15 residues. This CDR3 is CASRETGGIVNEQFF. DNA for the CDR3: TGTGCCAGCAGAGAGACAGGGGGAATAGTCAATGAGCAGTTCTTC.

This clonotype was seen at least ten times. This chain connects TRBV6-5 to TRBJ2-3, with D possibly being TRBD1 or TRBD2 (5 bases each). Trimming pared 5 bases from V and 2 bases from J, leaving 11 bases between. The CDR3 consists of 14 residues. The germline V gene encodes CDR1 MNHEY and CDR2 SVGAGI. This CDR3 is CASSRGVYTDTQYF. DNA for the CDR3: TGTGCCAGCAGTCGAGGGGTCTACACAGATACGCAGTATTTT.

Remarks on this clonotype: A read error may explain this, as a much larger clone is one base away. The CDR3 bases are TGTGCCAGCAGTTTGAGGCAGGGGACTGATTCACCCCTCCACTTT. Translating gives CASSLRQGTDSPLHF. The rearrangement uses TRBV12-3 or TRBV12-4 and TRBJ1-6; weak D call: TRBD1 (6 bases). V was clipped by 3 bases and J by 8 bases, with 14 bases between them. The CDR3 covers 15 residues.

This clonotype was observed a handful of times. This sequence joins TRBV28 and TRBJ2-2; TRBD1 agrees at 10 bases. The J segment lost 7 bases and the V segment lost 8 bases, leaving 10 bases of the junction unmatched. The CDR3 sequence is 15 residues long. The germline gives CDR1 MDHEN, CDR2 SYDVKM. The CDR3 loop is CASLKGQGRGGELFF. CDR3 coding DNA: TGTGCCAGCCTCAAGGGACAGGGGCGAGGCGGGGAGCTGTTTTTT.

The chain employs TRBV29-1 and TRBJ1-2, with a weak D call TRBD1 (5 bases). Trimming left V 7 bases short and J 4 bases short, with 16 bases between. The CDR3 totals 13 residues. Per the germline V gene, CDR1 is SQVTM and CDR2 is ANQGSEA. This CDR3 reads CSGGTAAGYGYTF. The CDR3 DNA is TGCAGCGGCGGGACGGCCGCCGGCTATGGCTACACCTTC. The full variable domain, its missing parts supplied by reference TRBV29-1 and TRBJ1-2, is SAVISQKPSRDICQRGTSLTIQCQVDSQVTMMFWYRQQPGQSLTLIATANQGSEATYESGFVIDKFPISRPNLTFSTLTVSNMSPEDSSIYLCSGGTAAGYGYTFGSGTRLTVV.

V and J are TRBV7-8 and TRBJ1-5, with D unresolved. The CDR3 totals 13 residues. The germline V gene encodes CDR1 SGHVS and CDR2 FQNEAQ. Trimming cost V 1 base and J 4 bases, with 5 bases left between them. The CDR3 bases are TGTGCCAGCAGCTTAGTGCCGAATCAGCCCCAGCATTTT. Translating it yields CASSLVPNQPQHF. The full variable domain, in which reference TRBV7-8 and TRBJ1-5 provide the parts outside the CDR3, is GAGVSQSPRYKVAKRGQDVALRCDPISGHVSLFWYQQALGQGPEFLTYFQNEAQLDKSGLPSDRFFAERPEGSVSTLKIQRTQQEDSAVYLCASSLVPNQPQHFGDGTRLSIL.

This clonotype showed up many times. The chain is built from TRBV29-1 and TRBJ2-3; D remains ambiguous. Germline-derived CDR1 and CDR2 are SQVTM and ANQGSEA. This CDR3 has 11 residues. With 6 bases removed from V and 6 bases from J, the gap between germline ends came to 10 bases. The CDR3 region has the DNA TGCAGCGTAGAGAGTTACGATACGCAGTATTTT. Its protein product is CSVESYDTQYF.

Written as DNA, the CDR3 is TGCAGTGCTAGAGATCTGTGGACCTATGGCTACACCTTC. It specifies CSARDLWTYGYTF. The rearrangement joins TRBV20-1 to TRBJ1-2; no clear D gene. V lost 0 bases and J lost 4, with 9 bases in between. The CDR3 covers 13 residues. The germline gives CDR1 DFQATT, CDR2 SNEGSKA (reference sequence).

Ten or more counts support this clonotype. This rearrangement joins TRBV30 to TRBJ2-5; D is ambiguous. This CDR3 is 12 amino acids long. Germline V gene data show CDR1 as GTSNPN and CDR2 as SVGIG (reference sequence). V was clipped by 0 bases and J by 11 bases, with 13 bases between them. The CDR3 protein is CAWSVVQNAQYF. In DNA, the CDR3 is TGTGCCTGGAGTGTAGTTCAGAACGCGCAGTACTTC.

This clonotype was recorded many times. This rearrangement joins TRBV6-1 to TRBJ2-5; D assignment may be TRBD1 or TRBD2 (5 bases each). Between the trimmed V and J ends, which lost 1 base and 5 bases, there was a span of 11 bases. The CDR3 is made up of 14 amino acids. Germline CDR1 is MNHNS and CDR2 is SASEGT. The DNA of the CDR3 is TGTGCCAGCAGTGAAGAGGGGCGGAGGGAGACCCAGTACTTC. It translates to CASSEEGRRETQYF.

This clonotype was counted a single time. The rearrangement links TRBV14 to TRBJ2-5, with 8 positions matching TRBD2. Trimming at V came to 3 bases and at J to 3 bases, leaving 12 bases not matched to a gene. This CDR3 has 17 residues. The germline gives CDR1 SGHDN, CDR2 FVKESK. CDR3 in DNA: TGTGCCAGCAGCCACTTCGGGGGGGCTAGCGGAAAAGAGACCCAGTACTTC. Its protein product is CASSHFGGASGKETQYF.

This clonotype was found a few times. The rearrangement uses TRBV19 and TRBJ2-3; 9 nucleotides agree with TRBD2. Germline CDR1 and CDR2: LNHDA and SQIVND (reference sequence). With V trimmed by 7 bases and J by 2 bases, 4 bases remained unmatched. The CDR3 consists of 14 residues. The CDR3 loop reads CASMKRGVTDTQYF. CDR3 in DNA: TGTGCCAGTATGAAGCGGGGGGTCACAGATACGCAGTATTTT. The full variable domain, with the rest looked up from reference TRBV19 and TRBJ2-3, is DGGITQSPKYLFRKEGQNVTLSCEQNLNHDAMYWYRQDPGQGLRLIYYSQIVNDFQKGDIAEGYSVSREKKESFPLTVTSAQKNPTAFYLCASMKRGVTDTQYFGPGTRLTVL.